The T cell receptor beta chain under discussion was sequenced for a study of blood T cell repertoires in COVID-19. At the level of the study: Sites in the United States, Italy and Spain provided acute and convalescent COVID-19 samples. Sample material is recorded as cDNA or gDNA derived from T cells, B-cell-depleted T cells, or PBMCs.

In the study's own analysis: Researchers report that nucleated cell counts were estimated from reference gene primer amplification. Measured with immunoSEQ multiplex PCR; TCRdb has only the in-frame clones, and not every one. The V and J calls and the clone size are those of that table, but D and trimming were determined from the DNA. The table lists 60,000 to 65,000 clones, 70% to 90% of them singletons, with around 7.7% in the top ten. Germline V gene sequence: CDR1 GTSNPN, CDR2 SVGIG (reference sequence). This CDR3 is 12 amino acids long. With 2 bases removed from V and 4 bases from J, the gap between germline ends came to 9 bases.

The sequenced sample was peripheral blood. The receptor was isolated from a human donor with active COVID-19. The donor label of this sample is uncertain. The chain uses TRBV30 and TRBJ2-7; D may be TRBD1 (6 bases). This chain's CDR3 is CAWSSQGYEQYF. CDR3 coding DNA: TGTGCCTGGAGTTCCCAGGGGTACGAGCAGTACTTC.